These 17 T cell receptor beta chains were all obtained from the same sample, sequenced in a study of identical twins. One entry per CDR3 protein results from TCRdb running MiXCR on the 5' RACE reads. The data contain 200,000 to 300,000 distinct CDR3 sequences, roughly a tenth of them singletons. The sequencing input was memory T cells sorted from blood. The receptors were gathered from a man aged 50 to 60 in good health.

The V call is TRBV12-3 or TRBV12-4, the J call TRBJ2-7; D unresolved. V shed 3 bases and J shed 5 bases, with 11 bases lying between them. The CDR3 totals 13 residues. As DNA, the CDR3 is TGTGCCAGCAGTTTTGACCCTGAACACGAGCAGTACTTC. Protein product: CASSFDPEHEQYF.

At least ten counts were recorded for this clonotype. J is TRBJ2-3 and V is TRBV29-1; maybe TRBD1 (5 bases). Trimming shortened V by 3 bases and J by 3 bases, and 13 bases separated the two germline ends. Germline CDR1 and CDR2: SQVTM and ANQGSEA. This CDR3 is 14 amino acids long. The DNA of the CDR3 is TGCAGCGTTGATCCAGGGCGAGGTACAGATACGCAGTATTTT. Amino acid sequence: CSVDPGRGTDTQYF.

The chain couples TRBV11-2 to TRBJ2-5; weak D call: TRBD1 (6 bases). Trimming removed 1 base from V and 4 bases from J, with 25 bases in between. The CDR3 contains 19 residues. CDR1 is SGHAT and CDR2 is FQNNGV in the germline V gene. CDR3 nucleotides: TGTGCCAGCAGCTTAGTTGGGTCCGGGGCATTTCCAGGGGTAGAGACCCAGTACTTC. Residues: CASSLVGSGAFPGVETQYF.

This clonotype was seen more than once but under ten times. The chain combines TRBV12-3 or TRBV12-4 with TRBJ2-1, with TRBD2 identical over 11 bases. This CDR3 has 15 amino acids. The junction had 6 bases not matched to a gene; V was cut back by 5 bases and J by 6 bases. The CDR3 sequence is CASSKSGTSGNEQFF. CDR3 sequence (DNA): TGTGCCAGCAGTAAGTCCGGGACTAGCGGCAATGAGCAGTTCTTC.

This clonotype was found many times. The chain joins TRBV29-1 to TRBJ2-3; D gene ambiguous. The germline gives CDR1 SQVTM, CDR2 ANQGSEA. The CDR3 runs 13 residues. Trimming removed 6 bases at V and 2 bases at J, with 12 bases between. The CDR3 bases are TGCAGCGTCTGGGAACAGAACACAGATACGCAGTATTTT. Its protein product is CSVWEQNTDTQYF.

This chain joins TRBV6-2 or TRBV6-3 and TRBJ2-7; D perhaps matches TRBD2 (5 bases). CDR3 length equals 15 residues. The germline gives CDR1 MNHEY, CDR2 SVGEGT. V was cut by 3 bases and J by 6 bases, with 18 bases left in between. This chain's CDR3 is CASSYIASSRGEQYF. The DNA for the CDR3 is TGTGCCAGCAGTTATATCGCTAGCAGCCGGGGCGAGCAGTACTTC.

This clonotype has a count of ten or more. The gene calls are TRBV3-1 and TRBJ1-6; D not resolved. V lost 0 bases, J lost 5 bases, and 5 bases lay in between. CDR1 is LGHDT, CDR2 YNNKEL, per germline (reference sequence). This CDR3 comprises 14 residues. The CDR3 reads CASSQEADNSPLHF. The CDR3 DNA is TGTGCCAGCAGCCAAGAGGCCGATAATTCACCCCTCCACTTT.

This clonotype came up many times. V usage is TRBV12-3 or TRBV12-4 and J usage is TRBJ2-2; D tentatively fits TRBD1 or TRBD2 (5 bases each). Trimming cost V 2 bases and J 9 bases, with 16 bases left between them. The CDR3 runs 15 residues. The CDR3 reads CASSLTGPGLRELFF. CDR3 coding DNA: TGTGCCAGCAGTTTAACGGGACCGGGGCTCCGGGAGCTGTTTTTT.

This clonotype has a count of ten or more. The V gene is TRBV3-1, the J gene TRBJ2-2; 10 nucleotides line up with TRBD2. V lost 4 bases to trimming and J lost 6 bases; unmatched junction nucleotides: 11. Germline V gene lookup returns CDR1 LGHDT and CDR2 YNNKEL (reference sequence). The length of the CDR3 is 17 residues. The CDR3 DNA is TGTGCCAGCAGCCGTTCAGGGAGCGGGGGGGCCTCCGGGGAGCTGTTTTTT. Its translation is CASSRSGSGGASGELFF.

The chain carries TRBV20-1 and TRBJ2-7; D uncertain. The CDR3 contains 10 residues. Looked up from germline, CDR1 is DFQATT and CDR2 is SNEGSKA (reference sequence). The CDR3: CAFSTYEQYF. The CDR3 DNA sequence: TGCGCCTTCTCCACCTACGAGCAGTACTTC.

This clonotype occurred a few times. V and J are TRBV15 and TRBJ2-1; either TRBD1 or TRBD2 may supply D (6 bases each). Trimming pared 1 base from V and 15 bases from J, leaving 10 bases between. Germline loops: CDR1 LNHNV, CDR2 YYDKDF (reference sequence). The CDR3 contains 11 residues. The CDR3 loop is CATSRGGALFF. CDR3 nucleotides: TGTGCCACCAGCAGAGGGGGGGCACTGTTCTTC.

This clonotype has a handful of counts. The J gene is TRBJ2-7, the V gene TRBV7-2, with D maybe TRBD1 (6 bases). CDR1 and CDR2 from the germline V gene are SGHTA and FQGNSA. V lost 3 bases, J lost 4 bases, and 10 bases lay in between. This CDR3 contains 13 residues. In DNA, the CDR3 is TGTGCCAGCAGCTTTTCACAGGGTTACGAGCAGTACTTC. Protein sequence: CASSFSQGYEQYF.

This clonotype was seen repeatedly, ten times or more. Here the CDR3 DNA reads TGTGCCAGCAGCTCCCCCCCGGGGGTCTACAATGAGCAGTTCTTC. Its translation: CASSSPPGVYNEQFF. The chain carries TRBV7-2 and TRBJ2-1; the D gene is possibly TRBD2 (6 bases). The CDR3 is 15 amino acids. V lost 4 bases to trimming and J lost 3 bases, with 13 bases between them. Germline loops: CDR1 SGHTA, CDR2 FQGNSA. Using reference TRBV7-2 and TRBJ2-1 for the parts outside the CDR3, the full variable domain is GAGVSQSPSNKVTEKGKDVELRCDPISGHTALYWYRQSLGQGLEFLIYFQGNSAPDKSGLPSDRFSAERTGGSVSTLTIQRTQQEDSAVYLCASSSPPGVYNEQFFGPGTRLTVL.

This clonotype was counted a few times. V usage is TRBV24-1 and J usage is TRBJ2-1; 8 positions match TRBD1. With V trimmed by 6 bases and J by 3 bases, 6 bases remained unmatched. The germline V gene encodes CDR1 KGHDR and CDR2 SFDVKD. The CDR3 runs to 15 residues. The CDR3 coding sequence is TGTGCCACCAGTCTGGACAGGGACTTCTACAATGAGCAGTTCTTC. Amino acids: CATSLDRDFYNEQFF.

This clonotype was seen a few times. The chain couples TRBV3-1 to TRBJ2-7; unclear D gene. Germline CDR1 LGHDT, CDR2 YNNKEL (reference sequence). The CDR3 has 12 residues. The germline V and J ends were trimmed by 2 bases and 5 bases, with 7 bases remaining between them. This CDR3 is CASSQIKHEQYF. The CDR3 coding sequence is TGTGCCAGCAGCCAAATAAAACACGAGCAGTACTTC.

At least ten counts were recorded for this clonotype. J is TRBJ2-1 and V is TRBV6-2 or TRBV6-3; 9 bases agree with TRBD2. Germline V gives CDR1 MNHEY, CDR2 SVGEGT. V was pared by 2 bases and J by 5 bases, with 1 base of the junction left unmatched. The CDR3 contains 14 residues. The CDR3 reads CASSYSGGNNEQFF. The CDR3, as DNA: TGTGCCAGCAGTTACAGCGGGGGGAACAATGAGCAGTTCTTC.

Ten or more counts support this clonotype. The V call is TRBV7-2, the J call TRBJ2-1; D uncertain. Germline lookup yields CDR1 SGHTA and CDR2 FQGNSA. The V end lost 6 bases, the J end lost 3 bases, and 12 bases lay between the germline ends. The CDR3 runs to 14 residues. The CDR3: CASRATFDYNEQFF. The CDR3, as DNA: TGTGCCAGCAGGGCTACTTTCGACTACAATGAGCAGTTCTTC.